Below are 13 T cell receptor beta chains sequenced from a single sample in a study of blood T cell repertoires in COVID-19. Generated by immunoSEQ multiplex PCR, the TCRdb table keeps only in-frame clones and is missing some. This table has under 200,000 clones, approximately 82% appearing once. Sequencing was done on a sample of PBMCs or T cells enriched from blood (not recorded which). The receptor source for this set is a man aged 55 to 70 who had recovered from COVID-19.

In its sample, this clone was seen a few times. V and J are TRBV6-1 and TRBJ1-1; D is uncertain. V was shortened by 3 bases and J by 3 bases, with 14 bases between the two germline ends. The CDR3 length is 15 residues. Germline V lookup: CDR1 MNHNS, CDR2 SASEGT. The DNA for the CDR3 is TGTGCCAGCAGTGATGGAGGAGGGAAGGACACTGAAGCTTTCTTT. Its protein product is CASSDGGGKDTEAFF.

By its share, this clone is medium-sized. The chain combines TRBV9 with TRBJ1-4; tentative D call: TRBD1 (5 bases). The length of the CDR3 is 14 residues. Germline CDR1 is SGDLS and CDR2 is YYNGEE. The V gene lost 9 bases and the J gene lost 3 bases, with 15 bases spanning the gap. In DNA, the CDR3 is TGTGCCACACTAGGGGAGGGCCCTAATGAAAAACTGTTTTTT. This sequence encodes CATLGEGPNEKLFF.

The chain carries TRBV6-5 and TRBJ1-2; possibly TRBD1 for D (5 bases). V shed 4 bases and J shed 1 base, with 7 bases lying between them. The germline V gene has CDR1 MNHEY and CDR2 SVGAGI. The CDR3 has 13 amino acids. The CDR3 bases are TGTGCCAGCAGTTTAGGGGTTAACTATGGCTACACCTTC. This sequence encodes CASSLGVNYGYTF.

CDR3 DNA: TGTGCCAGCAGCTTAGCCACAGGGCAATCCTACGAGCAGTACTTC. This translates into CASSLATGQSYEQYF. The rearrangement links TRBV7-9 to TRBJ2-7, with TRBD1 as a possible D gene (6 bases). V gave up 0 bases and J gave up 1 base, with 10 bases separating them. The CDR3 contains 15 residues. CDR1 and CDR2 (germline): SEHNR, FQNEAQ (reference sequence).

The chain links TRBV13 to TRBJ1-3, with 7 bases that match TRBD1. Trimming cost V 5 bases and J 3 bases; bases outside gene matches: 1. The CDR3 sequence is 13 residues long. CDR1 is PRHDT and CDR2 is FYEKMQ in the germline V gene (reference sequence). The CDR3 reads CASSTGVGNTIYF. The CDR3 coding sequence is TGTGCCAGCAGCACAGGGGTTGGAAACACCATATATTTT.

The chain joins TRBV19 to TRBJ1-4; D not certain. Germline values: CDR1 LNHDA, CDR2 SQIVND (reference sequence). V gave up 3 bases and J gave up 6 bases, with 5 bases separating them. The CDR3 runs 12 residues. Here the CDR3 reads CASSILHEKLFF. CDR3 nucleotides: TGTGCCAGTAGTATCCTTCATGAAAAACTGTTTTTT.

The V and J genes are TRBV13 and TRBJ2-3; no definite D call. The CDR3 contains 12 residues. V gave up 2 bases and J gave up 5 bases, with 5 bases separating them. Germline loops: CDR1 PRHDT, CDR2 FYEKMQ (reference sequence). In DNA, the CDR3 is TGTGCCAGCAGCTTACAGGTAGATACGCAGTATTTT. It specifies CASSLQVDTQYF. Full variable domain (missing parts from reference TRBV13 and TRBJ2-3): AAGVIQSPRHLIKEKRETATLKCYPIPRHDTVYWYQQGPGQDPQFLISFYEKMQSDKGSIPDRFSAQQFSDYHSELNMSSLELGDSALYFCASSLQVDTQYFGPGTRLTVL.

The J gene is TRBJ1-2, the V gene TRBV6-5, with D maybe TRBD1 (5 bases). Germline CDR1 is MNHEY and CDR2 is SVGAGI. Trimming removed 4 bases at V and 4 bases at J, with 16 bases between. This CDR3 region has 15 residues. For the CDR3, the DNA is TGTGCCAGCAGTTCCCAGGGTGGAGGGATCTATGGCTACACCTTC. It translates to CASSSQGGGIYGYTF.

The chain recombines TRBV7-9 with TRBJ2-3; maybe TRBD2 (7 bases). The CDR3 sequence is 16 residues long. The germline V gene encodes CDR1 SEHNR and CDR2 FQNEAQ (reference sequence). The V end was cut by 8 bases, the J end by 2 bases, with 20 bases between. The DNA for the CDR3 is TGTGCCAGCGTTCTCTGGGGAGGGGGTAACACAGATACGCAGTATTTT. It codes for CASVLWGGGNTDTQYF.

The V and J genes are TRBV7-9 and TRBJ1-5; no firm D call. The CDR3 covers 13 residues. The V and J ends lost 3 bases and 3 bases respectively, with 6 bases between them. The germline CDR1 and CDR2 sequences are SEHNR and FQNEAQ (reference sequence). The CDR3 bases are TGTGCCAGCAGCTTTTCCGTCAATCAGCCCCAGCATTTT. This translates into CASSFSVNQPQHF. The full variable domain, with the rest looked up from reference TRBV7-9 and TRBJ1-5, is DTGVSQNPRHKITKRGQNVTFRCDPISEHNRLYWYRQTLGQGPEFLTYFQNEAQLEKSRLLSDRFSAERPKGSFSTLEIQRTEQGDSAMYLCASSFSVNQPQHFGDGTRLSIL.

V usage is TRBV24-1 and J usage is TRBJ1-5; D is undetermined. CDR3 length: 13 residues. V was clipped by 4 bases and J by 7 bases, with 10 bases between them. Germline V gene data show CDR1 as KGHDR and CDR2 as SFDVKD. For the CDR3, the DNA is TGTGCCACCAGTGACCGCGTTAGCCAGCCCCAGCATTTT. This translates into CATSDRVSQPQHF.

V is TRBV19 and J is TRBJ2-3; 13 nucleotides align to TRBD2. The CDR3 covers 16 residues. Unmatched junction bases numbered 12, after V lost 5 bases and J lost 10 bases. Germline CDR1 LNHDA, CDR2 SQIVND (reference sequence). CDR3 region: CASSLSGTSGNRAQYF. As DNA, the CDR3 is TGTGCCAGTAGTCTCTCCGGGACTAGCGGGAATCGTGCGCAGTATTTT.

The CDR3 sequence is CASSLAQGSYNEQFF. The CDR3 DNA sequence: TGTGCCAGCAGCTTGGCACAGGGGTCCTACAATGAGCAGTTCTTC. The chain carries TRBV5-8 and TRBJ2-1, with 7 nucleotides matching TRBD1. Germline CDR1 is SGHTS and CDR2 is YDEGEE. The CDR3 has 15 amino acids. Losses at the gene ends were 0 bases for V and 1 base for J; bases not matched to a gene: 1. The whole variable domain, remainder taken from reference TRBV5-8 and TRBJ2-1, is EAGVTQSPTHLIKTRGQQATLRCSPISGHTSVYWYQQALGLGLQFLLWYDEGEERNRGNFPPRFSGRQFPNYSSELNVNALELEDSALYLCASSLAQGSYNEQFFGPGTRLTVL.